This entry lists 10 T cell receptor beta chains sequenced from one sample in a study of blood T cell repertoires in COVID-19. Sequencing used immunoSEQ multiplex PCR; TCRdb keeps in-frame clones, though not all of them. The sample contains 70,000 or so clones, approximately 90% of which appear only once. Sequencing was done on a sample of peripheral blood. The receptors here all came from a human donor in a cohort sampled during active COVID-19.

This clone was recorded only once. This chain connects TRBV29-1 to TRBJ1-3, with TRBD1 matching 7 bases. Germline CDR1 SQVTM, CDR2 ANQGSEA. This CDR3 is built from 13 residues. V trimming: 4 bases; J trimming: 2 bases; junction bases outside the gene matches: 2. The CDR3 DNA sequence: TGCAGCGTTGTCCAGGGGGCTGGAAACACCATATATTTT. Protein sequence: CSVVQGAGNTIYF.

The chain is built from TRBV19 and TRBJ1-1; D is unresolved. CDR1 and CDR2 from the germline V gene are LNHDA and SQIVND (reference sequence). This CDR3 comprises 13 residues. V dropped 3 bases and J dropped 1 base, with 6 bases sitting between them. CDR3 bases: TGTGCCAGTAGTATGGCCCCGAACACTGAAGCTTTCTTT. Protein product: CASSMAPNTEAFF.

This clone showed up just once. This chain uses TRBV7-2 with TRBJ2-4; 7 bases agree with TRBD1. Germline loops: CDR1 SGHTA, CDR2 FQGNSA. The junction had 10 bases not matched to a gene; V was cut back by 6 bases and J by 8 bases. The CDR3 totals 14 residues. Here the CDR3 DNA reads TGTGCCAGCAGTCAGTCCAGGGGGTCCTACATTCAGTACTTC. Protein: CASSQSRGSYIQYF.

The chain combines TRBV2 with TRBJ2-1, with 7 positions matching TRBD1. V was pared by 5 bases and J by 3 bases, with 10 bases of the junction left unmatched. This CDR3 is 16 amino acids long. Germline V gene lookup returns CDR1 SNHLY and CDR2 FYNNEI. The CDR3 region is CASSRTGATDYNEQFF. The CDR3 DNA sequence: TGTGCCAGCAGTCGTACAGGGGCCACGGACTACAATGAGCAGTTCTTC.

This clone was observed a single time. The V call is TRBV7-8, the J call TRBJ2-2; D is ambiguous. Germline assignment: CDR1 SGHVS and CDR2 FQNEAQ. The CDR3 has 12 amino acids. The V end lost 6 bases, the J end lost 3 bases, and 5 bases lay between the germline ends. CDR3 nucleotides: TGTGCCAGCAGGACATACACCGGGGAGCTGTTTTTT. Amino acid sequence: CASRTYTGELFF.

CDR3 DNA sequence: TGTGCCAGCAGCCATCCCGACAGGGAACCCTACGAGCAGTACTTC. The encoded protein is CASSHPDREPYEQYF. The rearrangement uses TRBV7-9 and TRBJ2-7; 7 bases are shared with TRBD1. CDR1 SEHNR and CDR2 FQNEAQ come from the germline V gene (reference sequence). The trim removed 5 bases at V and 2 bases at J, leaving 9 bases unmatched. The CDR3 has 15 residues.

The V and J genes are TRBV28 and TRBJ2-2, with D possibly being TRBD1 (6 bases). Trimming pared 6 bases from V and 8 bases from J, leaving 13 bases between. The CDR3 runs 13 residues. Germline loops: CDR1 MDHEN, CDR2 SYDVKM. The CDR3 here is CASSFAGTGELFF. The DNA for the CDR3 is TGTGCCAGCAGCTTCGCCGGGACAGGGGAGCTGTTTTTT.

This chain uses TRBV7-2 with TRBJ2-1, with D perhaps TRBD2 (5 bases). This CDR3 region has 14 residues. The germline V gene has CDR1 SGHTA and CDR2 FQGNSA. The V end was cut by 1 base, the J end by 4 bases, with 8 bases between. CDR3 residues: CASSLGGYYNEQFF. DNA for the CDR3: TGTGCCAGCAGCTTAGGCGGGTATTACAATGAGCAGTTCTTC.

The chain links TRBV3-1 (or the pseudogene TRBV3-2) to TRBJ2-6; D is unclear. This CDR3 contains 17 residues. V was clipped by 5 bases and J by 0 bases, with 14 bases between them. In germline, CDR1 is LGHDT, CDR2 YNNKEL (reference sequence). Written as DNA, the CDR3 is TGTGCCAGCAGCGCAGACTCGCGGAGCTCTGGGGCCAACGTCCTGACTTTC. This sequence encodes CASSADSRSSGANVLTF.

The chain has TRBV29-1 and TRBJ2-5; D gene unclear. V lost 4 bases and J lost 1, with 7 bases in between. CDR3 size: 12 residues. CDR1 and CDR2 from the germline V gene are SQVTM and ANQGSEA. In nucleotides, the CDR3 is TGCAGCGTTGTCACTTCCCAAGAGACCCAGTACTTC. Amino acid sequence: CSVVTSQETQYF.